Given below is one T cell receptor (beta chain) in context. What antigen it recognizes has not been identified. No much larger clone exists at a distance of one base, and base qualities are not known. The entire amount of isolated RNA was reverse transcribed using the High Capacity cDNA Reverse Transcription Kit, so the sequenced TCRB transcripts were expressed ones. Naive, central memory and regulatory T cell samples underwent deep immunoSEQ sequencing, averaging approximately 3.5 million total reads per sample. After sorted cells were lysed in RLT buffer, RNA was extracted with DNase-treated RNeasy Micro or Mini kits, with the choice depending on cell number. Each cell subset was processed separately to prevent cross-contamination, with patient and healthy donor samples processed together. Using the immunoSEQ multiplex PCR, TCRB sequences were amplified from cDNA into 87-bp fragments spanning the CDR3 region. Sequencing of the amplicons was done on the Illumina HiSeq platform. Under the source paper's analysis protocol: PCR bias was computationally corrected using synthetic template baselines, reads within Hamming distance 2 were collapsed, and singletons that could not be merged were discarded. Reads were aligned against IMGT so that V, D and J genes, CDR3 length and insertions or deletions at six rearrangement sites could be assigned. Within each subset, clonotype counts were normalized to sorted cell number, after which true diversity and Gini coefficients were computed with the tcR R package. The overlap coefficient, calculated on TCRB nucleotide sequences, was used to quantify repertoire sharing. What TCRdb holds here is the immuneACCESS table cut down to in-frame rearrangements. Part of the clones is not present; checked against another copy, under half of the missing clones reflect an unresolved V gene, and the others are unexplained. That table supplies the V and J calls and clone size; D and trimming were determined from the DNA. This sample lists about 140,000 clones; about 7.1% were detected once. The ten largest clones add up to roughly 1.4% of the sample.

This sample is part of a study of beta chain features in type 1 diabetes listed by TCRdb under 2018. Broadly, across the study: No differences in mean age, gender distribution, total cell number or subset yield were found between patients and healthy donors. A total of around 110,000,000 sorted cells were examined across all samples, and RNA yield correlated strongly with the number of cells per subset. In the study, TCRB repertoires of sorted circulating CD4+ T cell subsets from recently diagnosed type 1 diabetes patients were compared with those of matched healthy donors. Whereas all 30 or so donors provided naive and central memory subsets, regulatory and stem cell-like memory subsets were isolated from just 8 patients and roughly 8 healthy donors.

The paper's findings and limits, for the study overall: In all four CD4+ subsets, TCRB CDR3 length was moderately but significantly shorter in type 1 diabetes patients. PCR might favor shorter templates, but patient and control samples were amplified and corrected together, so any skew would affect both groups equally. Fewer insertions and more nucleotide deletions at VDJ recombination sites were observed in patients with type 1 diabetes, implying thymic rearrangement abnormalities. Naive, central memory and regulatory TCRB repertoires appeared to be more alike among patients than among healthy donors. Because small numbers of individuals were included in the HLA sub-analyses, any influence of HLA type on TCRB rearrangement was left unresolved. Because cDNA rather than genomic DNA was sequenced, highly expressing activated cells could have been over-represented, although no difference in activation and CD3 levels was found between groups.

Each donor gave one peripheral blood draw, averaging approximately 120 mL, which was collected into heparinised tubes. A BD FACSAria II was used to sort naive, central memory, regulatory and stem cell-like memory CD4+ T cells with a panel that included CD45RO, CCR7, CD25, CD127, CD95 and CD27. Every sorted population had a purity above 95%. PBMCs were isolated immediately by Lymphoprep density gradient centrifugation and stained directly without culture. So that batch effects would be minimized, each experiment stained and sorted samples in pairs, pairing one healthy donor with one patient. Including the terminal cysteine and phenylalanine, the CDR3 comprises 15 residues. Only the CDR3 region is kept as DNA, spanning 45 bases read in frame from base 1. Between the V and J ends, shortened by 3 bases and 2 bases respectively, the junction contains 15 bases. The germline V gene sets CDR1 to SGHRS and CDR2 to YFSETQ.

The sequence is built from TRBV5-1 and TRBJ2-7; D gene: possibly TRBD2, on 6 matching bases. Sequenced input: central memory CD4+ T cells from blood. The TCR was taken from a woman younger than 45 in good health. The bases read TGCGCCAGCAGCTCCGGGACTCTGGGCGCCTACGAGCAGTACTTC. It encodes CASSSGTLGAYEQYF.